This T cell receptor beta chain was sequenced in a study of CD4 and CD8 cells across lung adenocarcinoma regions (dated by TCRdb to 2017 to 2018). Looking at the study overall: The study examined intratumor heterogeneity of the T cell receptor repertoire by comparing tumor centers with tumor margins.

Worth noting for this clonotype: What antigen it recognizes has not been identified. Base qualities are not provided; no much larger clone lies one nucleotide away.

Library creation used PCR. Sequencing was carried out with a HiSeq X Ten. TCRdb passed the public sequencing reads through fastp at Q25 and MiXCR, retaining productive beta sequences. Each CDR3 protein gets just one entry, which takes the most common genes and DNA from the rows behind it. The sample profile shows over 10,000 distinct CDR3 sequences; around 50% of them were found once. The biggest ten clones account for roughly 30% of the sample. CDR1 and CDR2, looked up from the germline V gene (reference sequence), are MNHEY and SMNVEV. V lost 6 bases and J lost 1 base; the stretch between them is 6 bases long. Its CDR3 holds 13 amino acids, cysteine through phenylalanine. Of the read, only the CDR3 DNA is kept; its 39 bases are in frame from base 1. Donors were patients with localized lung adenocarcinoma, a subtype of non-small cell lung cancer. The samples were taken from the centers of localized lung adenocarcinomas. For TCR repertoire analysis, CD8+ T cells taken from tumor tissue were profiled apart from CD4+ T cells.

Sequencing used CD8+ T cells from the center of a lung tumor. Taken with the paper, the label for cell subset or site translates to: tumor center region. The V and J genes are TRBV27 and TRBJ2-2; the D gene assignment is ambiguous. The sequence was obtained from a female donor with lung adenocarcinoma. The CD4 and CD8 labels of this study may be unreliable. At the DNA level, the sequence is TGTGCCAGCAGCTACCGGAACACCGGGGAGCTGTTTTTT. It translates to CASSYRNTGELFF.